One and the same sample provided the 23 T cell receptor beta chains below, sequenced in a study of T cell changes during pregnancy in multiple sclerosis. Sequencing was performed with immunoSEQ multiplex PCR; in TCRdb, only in-frame clones are kept and a portion is missing. The table shows roughly 40,000 clones, with 91% occurring only once. Source: CD4+ T cells from peripheral blood mononuclear cells, taken in the second trimester of pregnancy. Receptors were obtained from a female donor in good health, enrolled as a control in a pregnancy study.

The rearrangement uses TRBV5-6 and TRBJ1-4, with D perhaps matching TRBD1 (6 bases). Germline CDR1 SGHDT, CDR2 YYEEEE. There are 15 residues in the CDR3. V gave up 3 bases and J gave up 7 bases, with 16 bases separating them. CDR3 DNA: TGTGCCAGCAGCTCAGGACAGCTAGATAGTGAAAAACTGTTTTTT. Protein product: CASSSGQLDSEKLFF.

The chain carries TRBV30 and TRBJ1-1; no clear D. Germline-derived CDR1 and CDR2 are GTSNPN and SVGIG (reference sequence). Trimming took 4 bases from V and 1 from J, leaving 10 bases between them. This CDR3 has 13 amino acids. The CDR3 is CAWNWRRNTEAFF. The CDR3 nucleotides read TGTGCCTGGAATTGGAGGAGGAACACTGAAGCTTTCTTT.

CDR3: CASSYSGETQYF. CDR3 bases: TGTGCCAGCAGTTACTCCGGTGAGACCCAGTACTTC. The chain joins TRBV6-6 to TRBJ2-5; D gene unclear. Trimming removed 0 bases at V and 5 bases at J, with 4 bases between. In germline, CDR1 is MNHNY, CDR2 SVGAGI (reference sequence). The CDR3 covers 12 residues.

The chain is built from TRBV6-6 and TRBJ2-4, with 12 bases aligning to TRBD2. CDR3 length: 14 amino acids. V shed 5 bases, J shed 8 bases, and the junction held 4 bases outside the gene matches. Germline CDR1 is MNHNY and CDR2 is SVGAGI (reference sequence). CDR3 protein: CASSTSGRRDIQYF. CDR3 in DNA: TGTGCCAGCAGTACTAGCGGGAGGAGGGACATTCAGTACTTC.

This clone was observed once. The chain is built from TRBV9 and TRBJ2-5; D not certain. The CDR3 covers 13 residues. The germline V gene encodes CDR1 SGDLS and CDR2 YYNGEE. V was trimmed by 0 bases and J by 0 bases, leaving 3 bases between them. Here the CDR3 DNA reads TGTGCCAGCAGCGTAGGCGACCAAGAGACCCAGTACTTC. It codes for CASSVGDQETQYF.

J is TRBJ2-1 and V is TRBV30, with TRBD2 matching 8 bases. V trimming: 0 bases; J trimming: 4 bases; junction bases outside the gene matches: 8. Germline-derived CDR1 and CDR2 are GTSNPN and SVGIG (reference sequence). The CDR3 has 16 amino acids. The DNA for the CDR3 is TGTGCCTGGAGTGTAAATTTCGGGGGGGGGTACAATGAGCAGTTCTTC. Translation gives CAWSVNFGGGYNEQFF.

This chain joins TRBV7-9 and TRBJ2-3; 8 nucleotides line up with TRBD1. The germline CDR1 and CDR2 sequences are SEHNR and FQNEAQ (reference sequence). The CDR3 covers 13 residues. J lost 6 bases, V lost 1 base, and 0 bases had no gene match. CDR3 amino acids: CASSLGQGDTQYF. The CDR3 region has the DNA TGTGCCAGCAGCTTAGGACAGGGGGATACGCAGTATTTT.

The rearrangement joins TRBV7-2 to TRBJ2-1; tentatively, D is TRBD2 (5 bases). The CDR3 runs 15 residues. The germline V gene encodes CDR1 SGHTA and CDR2 FQGNSA. Between the trimmed V and J ends, which lost 0 bases and 3 bases, there was a span of 9 bases. The DNA for the CDR3 is TGTGCCAGCAGCTTAGCATTCGGACTCTACAATGAGCAGTTCTTC. This codes for CASSLAFGLYNEQFF.

This chain connects TRBV7-2 to TRBJ2-5; D uncertain. Germline CDR1 SGHTA, CDR2 FQGNSA. CDR3 size: 15 residues. V was cut by 1 base and J by 2 bases, with 11 bases left in between. CDR3 bases: TGTGCCAGCAGCTTAGTTGCTAGTAGGCAAGAGACCCAGTACTTC. It encodes CASSLVASRQETQYF.

The chain uses TRBV6-6 and TRBJ1-1; D possibly corresponds to TRBD1 (5 bases). Trimming took off 8 bases at V and 7 bases at J, with 11 bases between the two ends. CDR3 size: 11 residues. Per the germline V gene, CDR1 is MNHNY and CDR2 is SVGAGI (reference sequence). The DNA for the CDR3 is TGTGCCAGCGGGGAAGGACATGAAGCTTTCTTT. This encodes CASGEGHEAFF.

This chain connects TRBV28 to TRBJ2-3, with 7 bases fitting TRBD2. Trimming at V came to 0 bases and at J to 2 bases, leaving 5 bases not matched to a gene. The CDR3 is 16 amino acids. Germline CDR1 reads MDHEN; CDR2 reads SYDVKM. Here the CDR3 reads CASSLWSSGNTDTQYF. The CDR3 bases are TGTGCCAGCAGTTTATGGTCTAGCGGAAACACAGATACGCAGTATTTT.

The CDR3 loop reads CASSPGTSGGELFF. CDR3 DNA: TGCGCCAGCAGTCCCGGGACTAGCGGGGGGGAGCTGTTTTTT. V and J are TRBV10-1 and TRBJ2-2; 12 bases are shared with TRBD2. This CDR3 has 14 amino acids. Unmatched junction bases numbered 3, after V lost 5 bases and J lost 8 bases. Germline assignment: CDR1 WNHNN and CDR2 SYGVQD (reference sequence).

The chain combines TRBV18 with TRBJ2-3; tentative D call: TRBD2 (5 bases). Germline V gives CDR1 KGHSH, CDR2 LQKENI. V shed 1 base and J shed 6 bases, with 14 bases lying between them. The CDR3 consists of 15 residues. CDR3 DNA: TGTGCCAGCTCACCACTGGCACCGGGCGGGGATACGCAGTATTTT. This gives the protein CASSPLAPGGDTQYF.

V is TRBV6-6 and J is TRBJ1-1; D unresolved. The V end lost 8 bases, the J end lost 7 bases, and 17 bases lay between the germline ends. Germline V CDR1 and CDR2: MNHNY, SVGAGI (reference sequence). The CDR3 is 13 residues long. CDR3: CASGPPPTSEAFF. CDR3 sequence (DNA): TGTGCCAGCGGCCCCCCGCCAACAAGTGAAGCTTTCTTT.

J is TRBJ2-5 and V is TRBV18; the match to TRBD1 covers 8 bases. V was pared by 1 base and J by 4 bases, with 2 bases of the junction left unmatched. Germline CDR1 reads KGHSH; CDR2 reads LQKENI. This CDR3 is built from 14 residues. In nucleotides, the CDR3 is TGTGCCAGCTCACCACAGGACAGGGCAGAGACCCAGTACTTC. The encoded protein is CASSPQDRAETQYF.

The chain recombines TRBV9 with TRBJ1-4; TRBD1 matches 8 bases. The ends lost 4 bases at V and 4 bases at J; junction bases unmatched: 6. Per the germline V gene, CDR1 is SGDLS and CDR2 is YYNGEE. The CDR3 loop spans 15 amino acids. CDR3 sequence reads: CASSFRQGINEKLFF. The CDR3 DNA sequence: TGTGCCAGCAGCTTCCGACAGGGGATTAATGAAAAACTGTTTTTT.

The chain has TRBV30 and TRBJ2-7, with 9 positions matching TRBD1. This CDR3 contains 11 residues. The J segment lost 12 bases and the V segment lost 5 bases, leaving 8 bases of the junction unmatched. From germline, CDR1 is GTSNPN and CDR2 SVGIG (reference sequence). In nucleotides, the CDR3 is TGTGCCTGGGAACAGGGGGCGCGGCGGTACTTC. Translated: CAWEQGARRYF.

This clone was detected only once. The V gene is TRBV4-1, the J gene TRBJ2-5; the match to TRBD1 covers 9 bases. This CDR3 has 16 residues. The germline V gene has CDR1 MGHRA and CDR2 YSYEKL. V lost 4 bases, J lost 5 bases, and 11 bases stayed unmatched. CDR3 nucleotides: TGCGCCAGCAGCCCCGTAGCACAGGGGGCCGGCGAGACCCAGTACTTC. Translation gives CASSPVAQGAGETQYF.

The chain has TRBV6-5 and TRBJ1-2; TRBD1 matches 9 bases. The V segment lost 6 bases and the J segment 6 bases; nucleotides outside the gene matches: 8. This CDR3 has 14 amino acids. The germline V gene has CDR1 MNHEY and CDR2 SVGAGI. For the CDR3, the DNA is TGTGCCAGCAGATATACCGGGACAGGGAATGGCTACACCTTC. It is translated as CASRYTGTGNGYTF.

V is TRBV30 and J is TRBJ2-5; 8 bases fit TRBD1. The CDR3 sequence is 15 residues long. The V gene end was trimmed by 2 bases and the J gene end by 7 bases; junction bases not matched to a gene: 12. CDR1 is GTSNPN, CDR2 SVGIG, per germline (reference sequence). This CDR3 reads CAWSPQGRGLGTQYF. The CDR3 nucleotides are TGTGCCTGGAGTCCCCAAGGCAGGGGGCTGGGGACCCAGTACTTC.

This chain links TRBV5-1 with TRBJ2-2; D perhaps matches TRBD1 (5 bases). Germline-derived CDR1 and CDR2 are SGHRS and YFSETQ. The CDR3 sequence is 14 residues long. V dropped 4 bases and J dropped 6 bases, with 13 bases sitting between them. Here the CDR3 reads CASSGNPGPGELFF. CDR3 nucleotides: TGCGCCAGCAGCGGTAACCCAGGGCCCGGGGAGCTGTTTTTT.

The J gene is TRBJ2-2, the V gene TRBV29-1, with 7 nucleotides matching TRBD2. This CDR3 has 14 amino acids. CDR1 is SQVTM, CDR2 ANQGSEA, per germline. Trimming removed 5 bases from V and 1 base from J; junction bases left unmatched: 4. CDR3 sequence reads: CSVPGRMNTGELFF. The CDR3 DNA reads as TGCAGCGTTCCCGGGAGGATGAACACCGGGGAGCTGTTTTTT.

This clone was seen only once. The chain employs TRBV7-9 and TRBJ2-3; weak D call: TRBD1 (6 bases). V lost 3 bases and J 3 bases, leaving 10 bases between the germline ends. This CDR3 is 14 amino acids long. The V gene's germline CDR1 is SEHNR and CDR2 FQNEAQ (reference sequence). CDR3 residues: CASSFRQATDTQYF. The CDR3 DNA is TGTGCCAGCAGCTTTCGACAGGCGACAGATACGCAGTATTTT.